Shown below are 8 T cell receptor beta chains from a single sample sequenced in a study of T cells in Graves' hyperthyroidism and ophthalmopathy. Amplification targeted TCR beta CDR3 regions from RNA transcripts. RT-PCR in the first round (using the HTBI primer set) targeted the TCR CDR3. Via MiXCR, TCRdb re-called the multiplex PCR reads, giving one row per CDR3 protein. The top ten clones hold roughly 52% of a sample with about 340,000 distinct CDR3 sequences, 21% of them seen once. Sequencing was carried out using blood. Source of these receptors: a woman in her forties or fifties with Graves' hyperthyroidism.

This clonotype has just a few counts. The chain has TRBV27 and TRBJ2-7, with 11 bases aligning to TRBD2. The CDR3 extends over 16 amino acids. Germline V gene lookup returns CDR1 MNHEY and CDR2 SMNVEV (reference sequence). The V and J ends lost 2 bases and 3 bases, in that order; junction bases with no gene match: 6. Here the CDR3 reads CASSLATSGSFYEQYF. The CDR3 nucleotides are TGTGCCAGCAGTTTAGCTACTAGCGGGAGTTTCTACGAGCAGTACTTC.

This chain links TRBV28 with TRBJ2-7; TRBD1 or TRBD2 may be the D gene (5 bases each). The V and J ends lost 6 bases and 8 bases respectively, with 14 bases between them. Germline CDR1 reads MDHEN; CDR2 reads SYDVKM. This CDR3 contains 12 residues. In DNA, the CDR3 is TGTGCCAGCAGGGTCGGGGCATCCCAGCAGTACTTC. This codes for CASRVGASQQYF.

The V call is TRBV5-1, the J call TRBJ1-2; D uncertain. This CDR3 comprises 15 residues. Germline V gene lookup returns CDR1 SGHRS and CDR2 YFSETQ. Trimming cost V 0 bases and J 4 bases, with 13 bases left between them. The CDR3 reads CASSLELGSSYGYTF. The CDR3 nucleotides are TGCGCCAGCAGCTTGGAGCTAGGATCCAGCTATGGCTACACCTTC.

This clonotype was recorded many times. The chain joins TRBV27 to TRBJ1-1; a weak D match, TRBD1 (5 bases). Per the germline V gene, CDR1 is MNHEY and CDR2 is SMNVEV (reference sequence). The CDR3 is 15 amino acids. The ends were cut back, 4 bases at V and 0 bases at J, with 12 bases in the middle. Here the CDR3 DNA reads TGTGCCAGCAGTTCCTCGATGGGGGTGAACACTGAAGCTTTCTTT. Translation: CASSSSMGVNTEAFF.

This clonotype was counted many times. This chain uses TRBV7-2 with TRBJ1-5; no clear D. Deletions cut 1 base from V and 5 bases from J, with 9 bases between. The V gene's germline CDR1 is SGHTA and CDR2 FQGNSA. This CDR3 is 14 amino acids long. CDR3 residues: CASSLVRMDQPQHF. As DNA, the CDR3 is TGTGCCAGCAGCTTAGTCAGAATGGATCAGCCCCAGCATTTT.

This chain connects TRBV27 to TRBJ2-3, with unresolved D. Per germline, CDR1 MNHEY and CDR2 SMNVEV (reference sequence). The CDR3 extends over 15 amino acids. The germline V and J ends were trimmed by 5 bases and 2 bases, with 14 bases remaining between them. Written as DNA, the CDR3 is TGTGCCAGCAGTCCGGCAGCCCCAAACACAGATACGCAGTATTTT. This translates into CASSPAAPNTDTQYF.

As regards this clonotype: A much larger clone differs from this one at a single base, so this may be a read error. In DNA form, the CDR3 reads TGTGCCGGCAGCTTAACAGACTCCTACAATGAGCAGTTCTTC. This codes for CAGSLTDSYNEQFF. The J gene is TRBJ2-1, the V gene TRBV7-6, with D hard to call. Germline CDR1 SGHVS, CDR2 FNYEAQ. This CDR3 contains 14 residues.

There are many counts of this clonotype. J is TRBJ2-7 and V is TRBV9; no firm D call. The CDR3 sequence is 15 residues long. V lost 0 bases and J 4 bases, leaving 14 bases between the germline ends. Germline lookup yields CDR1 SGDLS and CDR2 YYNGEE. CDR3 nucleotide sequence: TGTGCCAGCAGCGTAGAGCCTCCGGCCCCATACGAGCAGTACTTC. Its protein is CASSVEPPAPYEQYF.